Listed below are T cell receptor beta chains from one sample, sequenced in a study of cytomegalovirus exposure and HLA in healthy donors. Sequencing was performed with immunoSEQ multiplex PCR; in TCRdb, only in-frame clones are kept and a portion is missing. The sample lists approximately 79,000 clones, about 78% seen once, with around 1.5% in the top ten. Sequenced: PBMCs. The receptors here all came from a man aged 40-49 years in good health and CMV-seronegative. The CDR3 runs from the conserved cysteine through the conserved F or W. Each record gives: CDR3 protein, CDR3 DNA, V gene, D gene, J gene, clone size. D genes are given only for firm matches. Some rows have no size entry. The others give once, few or many, or a class for an expanded clone.

CDR3aa: CASSTYTGASQPQHF; CDR3nt: TGTGCCAGTAGTACCTACACAGGGGCGAGCCAGCCCCAGCATTTT; v_gene: TRBV19; d_gene: TRBD1; j_gene: TRBJ1-5; abundance: NA
CDR3aa: CASRDRVLTEAFF; CDR3nt: TGTGCCAGTAGGGACAGGGTTCTCACTGAAGCTTTCTTT; v_gene: TRBV19; d_gene: TRBD1; j_gene: TRBJ1-1; abundance: NA
CDR3aa: CASSLTSSGANVLTF; CDR3nt: TGTGCCAGCAGCCTCACTAGCTCTGGGGCCAACGTCCTGACTTTC; v_gene: TRBV27; d_gene: NA; j_gene: TRBJ2-6; abundance: NA
CDR3aa: CASSFGTSEKLFF; CDR3nt: TGTGCCAGCAGCTTCGGGACAAGCGAAAAACTGTTTTTT; v_gene: TRBV5-6; d_gene: NA; j_gene: TRBJ1-4; abundance: NA
CDR3aa: CASSYRTGNSYEQYF; CDR3nt: TGTGCCAGCAGTTATCGGACAGGCAACTCCTACGAGCAGTACTTC; v_gene: TRBV6-5; d_gene: TRBD1; j_gene: TRBJ2-7; abundance: NA
CDR3aa: CASGLGTSVAQFF; CDR3nt: TGTGCTAGTGGTTTGGGGACTAGCGTTGCGCAGTTCTTC; v_gene: TRBV12-5; d_gene: TRBD2; j_gene: TRBJ2-1; abundance: NA
CDR3aa: CASKPTLASTDTQYF; CDR3nt: TGTGCCAGCAAACCTACACTAGCAAGCACAGATACGCAGTATTTT; v_gene: TRBV25-1; d_gene: NA; j_gene: TRBJ2-3; abundance: NA
CDR3aa: CASRGVLGTYEQYF; CDR3nt: TGTGCCAGCAGAGGGGTGTTGGGGACCTACGAGCAGTACTTC; v_gene: TRBV6-1; d_gene: NA; j_gene: TRBJ2-7; abundance: NA
CDR3aa: CASSLGGGGLAFF; CDR3nt: TGTGCCAGCAGCTTAGGCGGGGGAGGGCTTGCTTTCTTC; v_gene: TRBV7-3; d_gene: TRBD2; j_gene: TRBJ2-1; abundance: NA
CDR3aa: CASSSDGQATQYF; CDR3nt: TGCGCCAGCAGCTCAGACGGACAGGCTACGCAGTATTTT; v_gene: TRBV5-1; d_gene: TRBD1; j_gene: TRBJ2-3; abundance: NA
CDR3aa: CASSFRRQGAYEQYF; CDR3nt: TGTGCCAGCAGTTTTCGCCGACAGGGAGCCTACGAGCAGTACTTC; v_gene: TRBV27; d_gene: TRBD1; j_gene: TRBJ2-7; abundance: NA
CDR3aa: CASSWTGGAGEKLFF; CDR3nt: TGTGCCAGCAGCTGGACAGGGGGCGCTGGGGAAAAACTGTTTTTT; v_gene: TRBV14; d_gene: TRBD1; j_gene: TRBJ1-4; abundance: NA
CDR3aa: CASSQLSGRGTYNEQFF; CDR3nt: TGTGCCAGCAGTCAACTTAGCGGGAGGGGAACCTACAATGAGCAGTTCTTC; v_gene: TRBV14; d_gene: TRBD2; j_gene: TRBJ2-1; abundance: NA
CDR3aa: CASSLGSGTGQRETQYF; CDR3nt: TGTGCCAGCAGCTTAGGTTCCGGGACAGGGCAGCGGGAGACCCAGTACTTC; v_gene: TRBV5-6; d_gene: TRBD1; j_gene: TRBJ2-5; abundance: few
CDR3aa: CASRFPSGTVNTDTQYF; CDR3nt: TGTGCAAGTCGCTTTCCCTCCGGGACAGTAAACACAGATACGCAGTATTTT; v_gene: TRBV12-2; d_gene: NA; j_gene: TRBJ2-3; abundance: NA
CDR3aa: CASSDRGGNSPLHF; CDR3nt: TGTGCCAGCAGTGACAGGGGCGGCAATTCACCCCTCCACTTT; v_gene: TRBV2; d_gene: NA; j_gene: TRBJ1-6; abundance: NA
CDR3aa: CASSYLTGTEAFF; CDR3nt: TGTGCCAGCAGCTACTTGACGGGCACTGAAGCTTTCTTT; v_gene: TRBV7-2; d_gene: NA; j_gene: TRBJ1-1; abundance: NA
CDR3aa: CASGGADTQYF; CDR3nt: TGTGCCAGCGGCGGAGCAGATACGCAGTATTTT; v_gene: TRBV6-5; d_gene: NA; j_gene: TRBJ2-3; abundance: NA
CDR3aa: CSVAAGGFNEQFF; CDR3nt: TGCAGCGTTGCAGCGGGAGGGTTTAATGAGCAGTTCTTC; v_gene: TRBV29-1; d_gene: TRBD2; j_gene: TRBJ2-1; abundance: few
CDR3aa: CASTIEANTGELFF; CDR3nt: TGCGCCAGCACCATTGAGGCGAACACCGGGGAGCTGTTTTTT; v_gene: TRBV5-1; d_gene: NA; j_gene: TRBJ2-2; abundance: NA
CDR3aa: CASARQAYEQYF; CDR3nt: TGTGCCAGTGCTCGACAAGCCTACGAGCAGTACTTC; v_gene: TRBV2; d_gene: NA; j_gene: TRBJ2-7; abundance: NA
CDR3aa: CATSIGHLATNEKLFF; CDR3nt: TGTGCCACCAGCATAGGACACCTTGCAACTAATGAAAAACTGTTTTTT; v_gene: TRBV15; d_gene: NA; j_gene: TRBJ1-4; abundance: NA
CDR3aa: CASRVDRGEETQYF; CDR3nt: TGTGCCAGCAGGGTGGACAGGGGGGAAGAGACCCAGTACTTC; v_gene: TRBV6-1; d_gene: TRBD1; j_gene: TRBJ2-5; abundance: NA
CDR3aa: CASSFPDRSTYLNYGYTF; CDR3nt: TGTGCCAGCAGTTTCCCGGACAGATCTACTTACCTGAACTATGGCTACACCTTC; v_gene: TRBV28; d_gene: NA; j_gene: TRBJ1-2; abundance: NA
CDR3aa: CASSHRPTGSEAFF; CDR3nt: TGTGCCAGTAGCCATCGTCCGACAGGGTCTGAAGCTTTCTTT; v_gene: TRBV19; d_gene: TRBD1; j_gene: TRBJ1-1; abundance: few
CDR3aa: CASSSPGGEKFF; CDR3nt: TGTGCTAGCAGCTCCCCGGGGGGGGAGAAGTTCTTC; v_gene: TRBV7-7; d_gene: TRBD2; j_gene: TRBJ2-1; abundance: once
CDR3aa: CASSPSGTLSYEQYF; CDR3nt: TGTGCCAGCAGCCCCTCCGGGACTCTGTCCTACGAGCAGTACTTC; v_gene: TRBV11-1; d_gene: NA; j_gene: TRBJ2-7; abundance: few
CDR3aa: CASSSPGLAGSEQYF; CDR3nt: TGTGCCAGCAGCTCCCCGGGACTAGCGGGTTCCGAGCAGTACTTC; v_gene: TRBV11-2; d_gene: TRBD2; j_gene: TRBJ2-7; abundance: NA
CDR3aa: CASSPGGAANIQYF; CDR3nt: TGCGCCAGCAGCCCGGGGGGGGCGGCAAACATTCAGTACTTC; v_gene: TRBV5-1; d_gene: TRBD2; j_gene: TRBJ2-4; abundance: NA
CDR3aa: CASSLAGGIFYGYTF; CDR3nt: TGTGCCAGCAGCTTGGCTGGCGGGATTTTCTATGGCTACACCTTC; v_gene: TRBV5-8; d_gene: NA; j_gene: TRBJ1-2; abundance: few
CDR3aa: CASSYQRAASYEQYF; CDR3nt: TGTGCCAGCAGTTACCAGCGCGCGGCCTCCTACGAGCAGTACTTC; v_gene: TRBV6-5; d_gene: NA; j_gene: TRBJ2-7; abundance: NA
CDR3aa: CASSLGWNSPNSPLHF; CDR3nt: TGTGCCAGCAGCTTGGGATGGAACAGTCCTAATTCACCCCTCCACTTT; v_gene: TRBV5-6; d_gene: NA; j_gene: TRBJ1-6; abundance: NA
CDR3aa: CASSFLRQGAPTTALYNEQFF; CDR3nt: TGTGCCAGCAGTTTTCTCAGACAGGGGGCCCCGACCACCGCCCTCTACAATGAGCAGTTCTTC; v_gene: TRBV28; d_gene: TRBD1; j_gene: TRBJ2-1; abundance: once